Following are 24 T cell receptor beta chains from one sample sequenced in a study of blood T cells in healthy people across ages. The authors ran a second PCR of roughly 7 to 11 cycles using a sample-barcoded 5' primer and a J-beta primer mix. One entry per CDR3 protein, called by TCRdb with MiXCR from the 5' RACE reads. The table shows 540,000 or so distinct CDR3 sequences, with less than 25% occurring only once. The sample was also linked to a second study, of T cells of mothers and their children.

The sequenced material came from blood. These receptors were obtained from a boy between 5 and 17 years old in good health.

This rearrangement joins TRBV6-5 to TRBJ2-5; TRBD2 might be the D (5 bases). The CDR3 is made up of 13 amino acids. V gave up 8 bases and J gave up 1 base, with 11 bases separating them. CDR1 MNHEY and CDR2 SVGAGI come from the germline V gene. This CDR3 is CASWRGPQETQYF. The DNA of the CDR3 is TGTGCCAGCTGGCGAGGGCCCCAAGAGACCCAGTACTTC.

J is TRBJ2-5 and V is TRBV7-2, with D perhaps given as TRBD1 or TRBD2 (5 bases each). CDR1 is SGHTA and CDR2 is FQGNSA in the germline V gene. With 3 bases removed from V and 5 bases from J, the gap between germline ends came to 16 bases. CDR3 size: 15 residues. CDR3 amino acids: CASSFTGAPGETQYF. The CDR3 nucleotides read TGTGCCAGCAGCTTTACCGGGGCCCCAGGGGAGACCCAGTACTTC. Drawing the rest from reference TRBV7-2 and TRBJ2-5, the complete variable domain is GAGVSQSPSNKVTEKGKDVELRCDPISGHTALYWYRQSLGQGLEFLIYFQGNSAPDKSGLPSDRFSAERTGGSVSTLTIQRTQQEDSAVYLCASSFTGAPGETQYFGPGTRLLVL.

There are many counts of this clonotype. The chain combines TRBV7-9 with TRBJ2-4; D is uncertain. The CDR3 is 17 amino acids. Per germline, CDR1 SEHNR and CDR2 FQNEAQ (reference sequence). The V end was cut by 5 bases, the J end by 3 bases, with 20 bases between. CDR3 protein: CASSQNLGPKGKNIQYF. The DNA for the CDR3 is TGTGCCAGCAGCCAAAACTTGGGCCCCAAGGGCAAAAACATTCAGTACTTC.

CDR3 in DNA: TGCAGTGCCACTGGGGACAGTACTAACTATGGCTACACCTTC. Protein: CSATGDSTNYGYTF. V gene TRBV20-1 combines with J gene TRBJ1-2, with TRBD1 matching over 7 bases. Germline lookup yields CDR1 DFQATT and CDR2 SNEGSKA (reference sequence). The CDR3 totals 14 residues. The V segment lost 6 bases and the J segment 0 bases; nucleotides outside the gene matches: 7.

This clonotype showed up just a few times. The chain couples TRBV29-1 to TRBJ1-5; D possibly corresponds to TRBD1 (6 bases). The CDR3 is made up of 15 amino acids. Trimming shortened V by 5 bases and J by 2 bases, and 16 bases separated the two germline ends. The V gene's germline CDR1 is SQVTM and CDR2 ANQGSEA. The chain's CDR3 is CSVWPGASCNQPQHF. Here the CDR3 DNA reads TGCAGCGTTTGGCCAGGGGCAAGTTGCAATCAGCCCCAGCATTTT.

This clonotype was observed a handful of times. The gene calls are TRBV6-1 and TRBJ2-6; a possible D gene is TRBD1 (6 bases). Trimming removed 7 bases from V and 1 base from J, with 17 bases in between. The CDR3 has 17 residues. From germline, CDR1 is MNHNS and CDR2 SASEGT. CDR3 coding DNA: TGTGCCAGCAAGGGATTAACAGGGTCTTCTGGGGCCAACGTCCTGACTTTC. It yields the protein CASKGLTGSSGANVLTF.

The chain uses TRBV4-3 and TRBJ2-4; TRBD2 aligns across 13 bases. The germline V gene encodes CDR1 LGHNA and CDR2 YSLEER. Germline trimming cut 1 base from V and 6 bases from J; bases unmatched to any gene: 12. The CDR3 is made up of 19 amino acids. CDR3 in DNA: TGCGCCAGCAGCCAAGTCGGGACTAGCGGGAAAAACCCACGAAACATTCAGTACTTC. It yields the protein CASSQVGTSGKNPRNIQYF.

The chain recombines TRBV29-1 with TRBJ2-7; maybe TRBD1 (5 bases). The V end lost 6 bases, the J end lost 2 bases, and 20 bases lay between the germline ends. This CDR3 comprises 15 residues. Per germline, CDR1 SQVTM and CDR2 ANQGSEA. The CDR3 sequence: CSVSPAGSVAYEQYF. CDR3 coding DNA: TGCAGCGTCTCCCCGGCAGGGTCCGTAGCCTACGAGCAGTACTTC.

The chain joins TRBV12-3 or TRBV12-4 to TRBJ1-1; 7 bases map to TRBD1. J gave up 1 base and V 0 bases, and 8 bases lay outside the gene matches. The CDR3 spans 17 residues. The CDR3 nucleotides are TGTGCCAGCAGTTTAGCGTGGGGAGGGGGCAGGAACACTGAAGCTTTCTTT. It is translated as CASSLAWGGGRNTEAFF.

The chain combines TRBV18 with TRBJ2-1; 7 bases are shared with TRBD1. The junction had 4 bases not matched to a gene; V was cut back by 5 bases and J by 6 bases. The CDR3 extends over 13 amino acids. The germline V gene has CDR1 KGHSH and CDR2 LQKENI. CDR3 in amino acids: CASSYDRVNEQFF. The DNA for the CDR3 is TGTGCCAGCTCATACGACAGGGTCAATGAGCAGTTCTTC.

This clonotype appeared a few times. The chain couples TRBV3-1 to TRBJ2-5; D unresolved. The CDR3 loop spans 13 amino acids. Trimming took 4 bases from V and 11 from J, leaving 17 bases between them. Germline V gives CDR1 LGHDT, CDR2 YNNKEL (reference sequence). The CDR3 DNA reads TGTGCCAGCAGCCCCGGAAACGGGCGAGAGCAGTACTTC. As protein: CASSPGNGREQYF.

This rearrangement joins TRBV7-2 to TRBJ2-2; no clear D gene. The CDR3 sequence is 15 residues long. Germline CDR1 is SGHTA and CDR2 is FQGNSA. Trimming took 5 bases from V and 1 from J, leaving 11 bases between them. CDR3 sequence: CASSRPSRNTGELFF. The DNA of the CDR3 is TGTGCCAGCAGCCGCCCCTCTAGGAACACCGGGGAGCTGTTTTTT. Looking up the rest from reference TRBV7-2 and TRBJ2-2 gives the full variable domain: GAGVSQSPSNKVTEKGKDVELRCDPISGHTALYWYRQSLGQGLEFLIYFQGNSAPDKSGLPSDRFSAERTGGSVSTLTIQRTQQEDSAVYLCASSRPSRNTGELFFGEGSRLTVL.

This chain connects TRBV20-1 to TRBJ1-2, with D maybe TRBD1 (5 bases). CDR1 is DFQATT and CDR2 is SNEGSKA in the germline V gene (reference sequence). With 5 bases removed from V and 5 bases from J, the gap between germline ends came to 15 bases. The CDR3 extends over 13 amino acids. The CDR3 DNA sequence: TGCAGTGCTGGGCTCGGGGCCAGGTATGGCTACACCTTC. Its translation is CSAGLGARYGYTF.

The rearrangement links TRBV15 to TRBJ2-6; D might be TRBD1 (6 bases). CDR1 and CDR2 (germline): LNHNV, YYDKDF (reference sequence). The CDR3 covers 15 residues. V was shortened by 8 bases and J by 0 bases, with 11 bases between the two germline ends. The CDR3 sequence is CATQGHLSGANVLTF. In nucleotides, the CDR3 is TGTGCCACCCAGGGACACCTCTCTGGGGCCAACGTCCTGACTTTC.

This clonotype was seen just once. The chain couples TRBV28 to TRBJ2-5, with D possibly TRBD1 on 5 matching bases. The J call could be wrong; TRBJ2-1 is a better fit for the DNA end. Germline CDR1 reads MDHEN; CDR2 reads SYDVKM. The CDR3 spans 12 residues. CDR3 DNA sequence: TGTGCCAGCAGTTTATACAGGTACGAGCAGTTCTTC. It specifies CASSLYRYEQFF.

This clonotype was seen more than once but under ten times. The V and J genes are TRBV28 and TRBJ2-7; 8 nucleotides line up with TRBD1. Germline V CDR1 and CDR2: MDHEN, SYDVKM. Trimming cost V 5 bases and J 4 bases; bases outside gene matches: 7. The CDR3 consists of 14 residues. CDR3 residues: CASSTPGQVYEQYF. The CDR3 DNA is TGTGCCAGCAGTACCCCGGGACAGGTTTACGAGCAGTACTTC.

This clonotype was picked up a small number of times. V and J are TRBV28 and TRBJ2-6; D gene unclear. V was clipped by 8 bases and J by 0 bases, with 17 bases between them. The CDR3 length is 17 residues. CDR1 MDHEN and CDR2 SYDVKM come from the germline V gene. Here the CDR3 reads CASRTVSLSSGANVLTF. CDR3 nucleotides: TGTGCCAGCCGAACGGTTTCCCTTAGCTCTGGGGCCAACGTCCTGACTTTC. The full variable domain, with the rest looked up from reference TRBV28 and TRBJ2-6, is DVKVTQSSRYLVKRTGEKVFLECVQDMDHENMFWYRQDPGLGLRLIYFSYDVKMKEKGDIPEGYSVSREKKERFSLILESASTNQTSMYLCASRTVSLSSGANVLTFGAGSRLTVL.

CDR3 in amino acids: CASASDRGNNEQFF. In DNA, the CDR3 is TGTGCCAGTGCCTCGGACAGGGGAAACAATGAGCAGTTCTTC. The V and J genes are TRBV6-5 and TRBJ2-1; 9 bases are shared with TRBD1. This CDR3 is built from 14 residues. Looked up from germline, CDR1 is MNHEY and CDR2 is SVGAGI. Unmatched junction bases numbered 8, after V lost 9 bases and J lost 5 bases.

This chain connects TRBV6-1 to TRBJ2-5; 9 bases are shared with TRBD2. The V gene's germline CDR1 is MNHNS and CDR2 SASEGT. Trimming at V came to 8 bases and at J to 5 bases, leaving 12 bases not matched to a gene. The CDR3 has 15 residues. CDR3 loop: CASGPSAGGGETQYF. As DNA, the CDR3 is TGTGCCAGCGGACCCTCAGCGGGGGGTGGTGAGACCCAGTACTTC.

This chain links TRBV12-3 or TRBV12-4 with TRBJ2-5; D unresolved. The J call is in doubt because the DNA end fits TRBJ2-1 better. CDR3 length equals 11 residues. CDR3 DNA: TGTGCCAGCAGTTTGAAGGGTGAGCAGTTCTTC. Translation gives CASSLKGEQFF.

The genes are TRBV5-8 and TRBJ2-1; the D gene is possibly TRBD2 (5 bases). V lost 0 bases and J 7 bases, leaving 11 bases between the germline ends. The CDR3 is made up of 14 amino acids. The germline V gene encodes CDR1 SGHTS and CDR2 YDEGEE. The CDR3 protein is CASSLGEGGNEQFF. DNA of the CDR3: TGTGCCAGCAGCTTGGGGGAAGGAGGAAATGAGCAGTTCTTC.

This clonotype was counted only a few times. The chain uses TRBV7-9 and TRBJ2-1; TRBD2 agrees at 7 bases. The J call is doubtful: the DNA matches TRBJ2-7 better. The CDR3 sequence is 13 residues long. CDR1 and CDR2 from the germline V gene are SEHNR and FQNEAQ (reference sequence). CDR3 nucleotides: TGTGCCAGCAGTGGGACTAACCTCTACGAGCAGTACTTC. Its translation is CASSGTNLYEQYF.

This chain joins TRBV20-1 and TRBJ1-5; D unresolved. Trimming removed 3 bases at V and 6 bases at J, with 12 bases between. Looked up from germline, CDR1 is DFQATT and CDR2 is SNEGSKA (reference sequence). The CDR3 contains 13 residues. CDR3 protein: CSASMGRGQPQHF. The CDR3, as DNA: TGCAGTGCTAGTATGGGGAGAGGTCAGCCCCAGCATTTT.

In DNA form, the CDR3 reads TGTGCCAGCAGCTTAACCACAGGGGGCAAGGGCAATGAGCAGTTCTTC. Translating it yields CASSLTTGGKGNEQFF. This chain uses TRBV7-2 with TRBJ2-1; 9 bases map to TRBD1. CDR1 is SGHTA and CDR2 is FQGNSA in the germline V gene. The length of the CDR3 is 16 residues. Unmatched junction bases numbered 8, after V lost 2 bases and J lost 6 bases.